This T cell receptor (beta chain) derives from a study of spatial heterogeneity in lung cancer. The CDR3 sequence is 15 residues long. V lost 0 bases, J lost 4 bases, and 9 bases lay in between. The germline gives CDR1 LGHNA, CDR2 YSLEER. Time point of the sample: blood at routine non-recurrence follow-up after resection. TCRs were sequenced from unsorted whole RNA of tumor, nontumor lung or PBMC. TCRdb reprocessed the 5' RACE reads via MiXCR and lists one record per CDR3 protein. The sample has around 110,000 distinct CDR3 sequences; 10% to 15% are singletons. This clonotype was seen ten or more times.

This TCR was sampled from a male donor with early-stage non-small cell lung cancer. The gene calls are TRBV4-3 and TRBJ2-2, with D possibly TRBD2 on 5 matching bases. The sequenced sample was PBMCs, obtained at follow-up. For the CDR3, the DNA is TGCGCCAGCAGCCAAGAAGAGGGATTCACCGGGGAGCTGTTTTTT. It translates to CASSQEEGFTGELFF.